The present T cell receptor beta chain was sequenced within a study of CD8+CD57+ T cells in acquired aplastic anemia. Study background: Sorted CD4+ and CD8+ cells gave an average of around 3.1 ug of DNA. CD4+ cells from healthy donors averaged around 10 million reads.

This clonotype was counted ten times or more. Its antigen is not identified. V was pared by 2 bases and J by 7 bases, with 15 bases between. Germline CDR1 and CDR2: MRHNA and SNTAGT. This CDR3 is 15 amino acids long. Study observations and caveats: Patients and controls shared 25 to 35 CD8+ CDR3 sequences, which appeared highly expressed in patients and within their immunodominant clones. With respect to CD8+ Simpson's diversity, patients and controls did not differ significantly.

The template used for profiling TCR beta VDJ and CDR3 was genomic DNA. MiXCR was run by TCRdb on the reads, yielding one entry per CDR3 protein. The data contain 400,000 to 500,000 distinct CDR3 sequences, under 80% of them seen just once; the ten biggest clones take up 3.5% to 4.5%. V is TRBV6-4 and J is TRBJ2-1, with D possibly called TRBD1 or TRBD2 (6 bases each). Sequenced sample: sorted CD4+, CD8+, or CD8+CD57+ T cells (not recorded which) from PBMCs. The source is a human donor in good health, serving as a control. Written as DNA, the CDR3 is TGTGCCAGCAGTGACCCAACCGGGGGCTCTAATGAGCAGTTCTTC. Protein: CASSDPTGGSNEQFF.